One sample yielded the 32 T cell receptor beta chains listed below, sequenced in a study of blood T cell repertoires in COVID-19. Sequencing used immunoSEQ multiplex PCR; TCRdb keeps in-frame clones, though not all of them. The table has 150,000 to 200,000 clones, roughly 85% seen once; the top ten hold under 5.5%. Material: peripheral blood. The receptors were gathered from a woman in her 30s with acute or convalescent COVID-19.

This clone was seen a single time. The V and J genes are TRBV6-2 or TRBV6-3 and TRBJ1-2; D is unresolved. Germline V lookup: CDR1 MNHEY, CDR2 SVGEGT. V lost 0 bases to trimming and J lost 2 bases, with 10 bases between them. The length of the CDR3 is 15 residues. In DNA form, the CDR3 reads TGTGCCAGCAGTTACTCGATTGGCGGGAACTATGGCTACACCTTC. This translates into CASSYSIGGNYGYTF.

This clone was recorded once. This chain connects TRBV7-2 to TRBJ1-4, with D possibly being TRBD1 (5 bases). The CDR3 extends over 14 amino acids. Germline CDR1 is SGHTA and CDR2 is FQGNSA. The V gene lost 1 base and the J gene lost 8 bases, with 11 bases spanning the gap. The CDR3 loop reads CASSLVGAREKLFF. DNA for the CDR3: TGTGCCAGCAGCTTAGTTGGGGCTCGGGAAAAACTGTTTTTT.

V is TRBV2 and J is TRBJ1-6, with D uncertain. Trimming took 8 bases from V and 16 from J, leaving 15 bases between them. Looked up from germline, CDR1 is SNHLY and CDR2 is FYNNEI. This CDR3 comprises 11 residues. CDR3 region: CASGEVYPLHF. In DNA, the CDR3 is TGTGCCAGCGGGGAGGTCTATCCTCTCCACTTT.

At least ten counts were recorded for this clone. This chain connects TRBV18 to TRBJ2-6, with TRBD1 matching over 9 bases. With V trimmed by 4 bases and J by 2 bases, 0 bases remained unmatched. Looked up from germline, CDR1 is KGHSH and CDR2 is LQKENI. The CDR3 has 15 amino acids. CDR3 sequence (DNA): TGTGCCAGCTCACGACAGGGGGCTGGGGCCAACGTCCTGACTTTC. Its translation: CASSRQGAGANVLTF.

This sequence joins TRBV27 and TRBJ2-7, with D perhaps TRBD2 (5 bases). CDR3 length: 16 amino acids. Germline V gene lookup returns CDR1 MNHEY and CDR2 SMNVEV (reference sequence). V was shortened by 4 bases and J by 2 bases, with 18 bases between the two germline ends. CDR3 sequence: CASSSHPRGSPYEQYF. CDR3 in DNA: TGTGCCAGCAGTTCCCACCCGAGAGGGTCCCCCTACGAGCAGTACTTC.

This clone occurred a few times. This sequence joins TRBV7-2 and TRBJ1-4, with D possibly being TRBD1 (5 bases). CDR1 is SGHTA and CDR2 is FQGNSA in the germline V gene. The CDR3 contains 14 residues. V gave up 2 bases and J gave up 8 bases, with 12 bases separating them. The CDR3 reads CASSLSLKGEKLFF. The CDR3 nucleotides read TGTGCCAGCAGCTTAAGTCTCAAGGGGGAAAAACTGTTTTTT.

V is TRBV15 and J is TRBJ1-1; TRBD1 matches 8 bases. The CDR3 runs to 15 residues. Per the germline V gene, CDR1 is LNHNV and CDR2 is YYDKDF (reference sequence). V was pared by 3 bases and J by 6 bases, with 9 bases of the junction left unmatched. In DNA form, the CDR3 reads TGTGCCACCAGCAGTCTATCAGACAGGGGCGCTGAAGCTTTCTTT. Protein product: CATSSLSDRGAEAFF.

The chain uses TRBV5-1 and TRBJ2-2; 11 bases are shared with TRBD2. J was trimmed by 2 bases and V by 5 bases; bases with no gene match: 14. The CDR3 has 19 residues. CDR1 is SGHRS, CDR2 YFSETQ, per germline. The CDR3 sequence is CASSYYTSGGATNTGELFF. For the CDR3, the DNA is TGCGCCAGCAGTTACTATACTAGCGGGGGCGCTACCAACACCGGGGAGCTGTTTTTT. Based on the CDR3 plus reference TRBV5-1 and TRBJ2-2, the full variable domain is KAGVTQTPRYLIKTRGQQVTLSCSPISGHRSVSWYQQTPGQGLQFLFEYFSETQRNKGNFPGRFSGRQFSNSRSEMNVSTLELGDSALYLCASSYYTSGGATNTGELFFGEGSRLTVL.

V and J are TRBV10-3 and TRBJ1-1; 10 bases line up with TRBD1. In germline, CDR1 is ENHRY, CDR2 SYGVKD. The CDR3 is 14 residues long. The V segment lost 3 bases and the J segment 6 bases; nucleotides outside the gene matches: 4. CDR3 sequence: CAISDGGQGPEAFF. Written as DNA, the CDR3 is TGTGCCATCAGTGATGGGGGACAGGGGCCTGAAGCTTTCTTT.

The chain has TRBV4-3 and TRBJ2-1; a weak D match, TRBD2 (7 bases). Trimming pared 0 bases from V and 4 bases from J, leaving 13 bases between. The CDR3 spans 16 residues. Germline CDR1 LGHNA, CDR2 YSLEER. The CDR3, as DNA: TGCGCCAGCAGCCAAGAGGGGGGGCTACCGTACAATGAGCAGTTCTTC. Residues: CASSQEGGLPYNEQFF.

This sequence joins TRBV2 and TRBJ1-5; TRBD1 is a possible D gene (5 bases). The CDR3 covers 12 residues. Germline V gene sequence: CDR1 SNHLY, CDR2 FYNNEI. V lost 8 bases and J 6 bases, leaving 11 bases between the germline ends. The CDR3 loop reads CASQGGRQPQHF. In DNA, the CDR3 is TGTGCCAGCCAGGGAGGCCGTCAGCCCCAGCATTTT.

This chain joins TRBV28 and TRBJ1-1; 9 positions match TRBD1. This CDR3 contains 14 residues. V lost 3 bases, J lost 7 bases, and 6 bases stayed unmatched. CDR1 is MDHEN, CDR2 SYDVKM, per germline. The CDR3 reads CASSFTGGMFEAFF. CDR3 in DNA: TGTGCCAGCAGTTTTACAGGGGGCATGTTTGAAGCTTTCTTT.

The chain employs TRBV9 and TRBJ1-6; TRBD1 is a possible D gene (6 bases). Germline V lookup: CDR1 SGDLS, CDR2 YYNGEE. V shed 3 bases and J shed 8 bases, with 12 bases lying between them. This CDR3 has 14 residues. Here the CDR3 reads CASSERGSDSPLHF. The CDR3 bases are TGTGCCAGCAGCGAGAGGGGGAGTGATTCACCCCTCCACTTT.

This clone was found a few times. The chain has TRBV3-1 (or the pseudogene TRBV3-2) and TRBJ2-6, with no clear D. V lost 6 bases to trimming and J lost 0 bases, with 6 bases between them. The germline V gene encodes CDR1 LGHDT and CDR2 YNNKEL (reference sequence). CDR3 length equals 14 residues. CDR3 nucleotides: TGTGCCAGCAGGCATAGCTCTGGGGCCAACGTCCTGACTTTC. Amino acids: CASRHSSGANVLTF.

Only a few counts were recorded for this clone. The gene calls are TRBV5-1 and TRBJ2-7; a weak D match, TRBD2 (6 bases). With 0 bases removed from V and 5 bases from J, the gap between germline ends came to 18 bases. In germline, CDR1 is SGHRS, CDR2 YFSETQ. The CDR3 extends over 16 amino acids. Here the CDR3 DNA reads TGCGCCAGCAGCTTGGCTGGGGGGAAAGGTCAGAACGAGCAGTACTTC. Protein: CASSLAGGKGQNEQYF.

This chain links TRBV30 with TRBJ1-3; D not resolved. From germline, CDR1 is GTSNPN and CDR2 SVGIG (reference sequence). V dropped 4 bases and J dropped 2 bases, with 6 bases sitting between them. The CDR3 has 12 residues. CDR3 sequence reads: CAWNHAGNTIYF. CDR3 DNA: TGTGCCTGGAATCATGCTGGAAACACCATATATTTT.

The CDR3 DNA follows: TGTGCCAGCAGCGATACAGGGGAGCCTAATGAAAAACTGTTTTTT. Translating gives CASSDTGEPNEKLFF. The V and J genes are TRBV11-1 and TRBJ1-4, with TRBD1 matching 7 bases. The V and J ends lost 5 bases and 3 bases, in that order; junction bases with no gene match: 6. The CDR3 covers 15 residues. Germline CDR1 reads SGHAT; CDR2 reads FQDESV (reference sequence).

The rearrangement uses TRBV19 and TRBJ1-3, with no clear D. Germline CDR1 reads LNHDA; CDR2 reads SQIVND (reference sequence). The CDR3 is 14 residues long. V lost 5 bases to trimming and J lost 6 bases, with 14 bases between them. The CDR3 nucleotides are TGTGCCAGTAGTTCCGCAGGTTGGGCAAACACCATATATTTT. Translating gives CASSSAGWANTIYF.

This CDR3 is CASRRTRQGGTDTQYF. The DNA for the CDR3 is TGTGCCAGTAGACGTACCCGACAGGGTGGCACAGATACGCAGTATTTT. This rearrangement joins TRBV19 to TRBJ2-3; 7 positions agree with TRBD1. The junction had 10 bases not matched to a gene; V was cut back by 6 bases and J by 1 base. CDR1 and CDR2 (germline): LNHDA, SQIVND (reference sequence). The CDR3 sequence is 16 residues long.

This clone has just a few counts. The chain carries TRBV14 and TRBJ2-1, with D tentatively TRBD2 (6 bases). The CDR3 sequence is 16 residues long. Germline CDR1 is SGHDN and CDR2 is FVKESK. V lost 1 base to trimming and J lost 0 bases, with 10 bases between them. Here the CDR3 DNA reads TGTGCCAGCAGCCAAGTGGGGGGACCCTCCTACAATGAGCAGTTCTTC. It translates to CASSQVGGPSYNEQFF.

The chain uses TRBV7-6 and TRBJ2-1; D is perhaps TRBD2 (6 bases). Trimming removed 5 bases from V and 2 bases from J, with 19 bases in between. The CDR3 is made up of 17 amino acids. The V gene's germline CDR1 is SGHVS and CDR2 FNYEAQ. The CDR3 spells CASSPRLSGVPYNEQFF. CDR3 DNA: TGTGCCAGCAGCCCTCGCCTGTCGGGAGTACCCTACAATGAGCAGTTCTTC.

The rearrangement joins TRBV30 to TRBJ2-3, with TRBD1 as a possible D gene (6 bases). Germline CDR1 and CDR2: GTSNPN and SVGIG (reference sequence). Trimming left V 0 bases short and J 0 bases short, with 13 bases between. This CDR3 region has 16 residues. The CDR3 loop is CAWSVPQGISTDTQYF. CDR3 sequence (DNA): TGTGCCTGGAGTGTACCCCAGGGGATCAGCACAGATACGCAGTATTTT.

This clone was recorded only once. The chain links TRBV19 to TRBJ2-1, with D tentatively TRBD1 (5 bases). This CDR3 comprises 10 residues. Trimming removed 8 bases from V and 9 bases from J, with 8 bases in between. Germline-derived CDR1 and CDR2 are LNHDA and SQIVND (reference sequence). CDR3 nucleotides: TGTGCCAGTGGCCAGGGTGAGCAGTTCTTC. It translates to CASGQGEQFF. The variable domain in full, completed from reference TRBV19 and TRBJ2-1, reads DGGITQSPKYLFRKEGQNVTLSCEQNLNHDAMYWYRQDPGQGLRLIYYSQIVNDFQKGDIAEGYSVSREKKESFPLTVTSAQKNPTAFYLCASGQGEQFFGPGTRLTVL.

The CDR3 bases are TGCGCCAGCAGCCGCTACAGGGGAGTTGCTGAAGCTTTCTTT. This codes for CASSRYRGVAEAFF. The rearrangement joins TRBV4-3 to TRBJ1-1; TRBD1 matches at 7 bases. CDR1 and CDR2 from the germline V gene are LGHNA and YSLEER. V gave up 4 bases and J gave up 6 bases; unmatched junction bases: 8. This CDR3 comprises 14 residues.

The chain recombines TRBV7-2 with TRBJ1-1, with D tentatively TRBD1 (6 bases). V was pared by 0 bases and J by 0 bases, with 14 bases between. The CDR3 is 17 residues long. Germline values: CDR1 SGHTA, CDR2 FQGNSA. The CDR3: CASSLAGQIPMNTEAFF. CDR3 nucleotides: TGTGCCAGCAGCTTAGCCGGACAGATCCCCATGAACACTGAAGCTTTCTTT.

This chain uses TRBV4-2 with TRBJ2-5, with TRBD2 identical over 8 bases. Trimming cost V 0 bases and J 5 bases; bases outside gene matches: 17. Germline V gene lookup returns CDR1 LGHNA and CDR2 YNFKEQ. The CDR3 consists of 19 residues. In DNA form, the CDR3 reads TGTGCCAGCAGCCAAGATCCAGTGGGAGCGGGGGTTCGAGTGGAGACCCAGTACTTC. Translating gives CASSQDPVGAGVRVETQYF.

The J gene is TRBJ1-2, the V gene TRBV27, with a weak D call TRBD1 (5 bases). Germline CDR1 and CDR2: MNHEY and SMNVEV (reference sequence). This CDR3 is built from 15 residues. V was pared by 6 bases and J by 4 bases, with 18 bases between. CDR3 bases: TGTGCCAGCAGGGACCCAGGGATAGGAGTCTATGGCTACACCTTC. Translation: CASRDPGIGVYGYTF.

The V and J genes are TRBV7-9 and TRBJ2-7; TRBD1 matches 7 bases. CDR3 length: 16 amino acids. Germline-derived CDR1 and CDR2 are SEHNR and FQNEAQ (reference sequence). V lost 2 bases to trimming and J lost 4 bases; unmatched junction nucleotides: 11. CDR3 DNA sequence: TGTGCCAGCAGCTTATTCGAGGGGGCTCTTCGGTACGAGCAGTACTTC. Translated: CASSLFEGALRYEQYF.

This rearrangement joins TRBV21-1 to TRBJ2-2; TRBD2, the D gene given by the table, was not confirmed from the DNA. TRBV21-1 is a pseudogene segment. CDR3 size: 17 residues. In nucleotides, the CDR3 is TGTGCCAGCAGCACCCGTAAAGCGGAGCCGAACACCGGGGAGCTGTTTTTT. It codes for CASSTRKAEPNTGELFF.

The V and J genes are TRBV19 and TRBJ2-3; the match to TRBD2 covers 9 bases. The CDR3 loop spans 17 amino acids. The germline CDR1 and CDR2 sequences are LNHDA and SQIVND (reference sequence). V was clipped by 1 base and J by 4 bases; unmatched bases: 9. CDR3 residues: CASSIGTGLAVADTQYF. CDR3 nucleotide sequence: TGTGCCAGTAGTATAGGCACGGGACTAGCCGTTGCAGATACGCAGTATTTT.

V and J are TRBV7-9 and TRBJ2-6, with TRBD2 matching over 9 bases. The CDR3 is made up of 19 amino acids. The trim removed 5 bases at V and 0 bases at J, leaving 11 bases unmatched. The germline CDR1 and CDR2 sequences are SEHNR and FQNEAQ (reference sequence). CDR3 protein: CASSKTLAGVSSGANVLTF. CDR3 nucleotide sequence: TGTGCCAGCAGCAAGACCTTAGCGGGAGTAAGCTCTGGGGCCAACGTCCTGACTTTC.

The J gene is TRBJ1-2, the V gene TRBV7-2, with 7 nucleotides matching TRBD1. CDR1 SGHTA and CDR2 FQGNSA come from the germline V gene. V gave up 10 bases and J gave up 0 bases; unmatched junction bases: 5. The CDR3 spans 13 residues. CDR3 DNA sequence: TGTGCCATCGGGGACAGAGCTAACTATGGCTACACCTTC. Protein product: CAIGDRANYGYTF.